The next 30 T cell receptor beta chains were all read from a single sample in a study of metastatic and nonmetastatic thyroid tumors. TCRdb reanalyzed the PCR reads with MiXCR. The data show 9,100 or so clones, 44% seen once. No treatment of any kind had been given to any patient before thyroid surgery. Sequenced: tumor tissue. Every receptor here comes from a male donor with papillary thyroid cancer or a benign thyroid nodule (not recorded which). Some clones in this sample may be carry-over from other donors' samples.

This sequence joins TRBV18 and TRBJ1-4; D remains ambiguous. Germline CDR1 KGHSH, CDR2 LQKENI. The CDR3 extends over 13 amino acids. Trimming took 8 bases from V and 0 from J, leaving 7 bases between them. In DNA form, the CDR3 reads TGTGCCAGCCGGGTGGCAACTAATGAAAAACTGTTTTTT. This gives the protein CASRVATNEKLFF.

The chain couples TRBV11-2 to TRBJ2-1; D not certain. CDR1 is SGHAT, CDR2 FQNNGV, per germline. The V end lost 3 bases, the J end lost 6 bases, and 6 bases lay between the germline ends. The CDR3 runs to 12 residues. CDR3 amino acids: CASSLGSNEQFF. CDR3 DNA: TGTGCCAGCAGCTTGGGTAGCAATGAGCAGTTCTTC.

Ten or more counts support this clone. A much larger clone differs by one base, so this may be a read error. The sample holds other DNA sequences that translate to the same CDR3. This chain joins TRBV6-4 and TRBJ2-6; 8 bases match TRBD1. CDR1 is MRHNA and CDR2 is SNTAGT in the germline V gene. V gave up 3 bases and J gave up 2 bases; unmatched junction bases: 3. The length of the CDR3 is 16 residues. Here the CDR3 DNA reads TGTGCCAGCAGTGAGGGGACAGGCCCTGGGGCCAACGTCCTGACTTTC. Translating gives CASSEGTGPGANVLTF.

CDR3 nucleotide sequence: TGTGCCAGCAGCCCAGGGAATTCACCCCTCCACTTT. It encodes CASSPGNSPLHF. This rearrangement joins TRBV12-3 or TRBV12-4 to TRBJ1-6; TRBD1 might be the D (5 bases). Trimming took off 6 bases at V and 7 bases at J, with 7 bases between the two ends. The CDR3 is 12 residues long.

In its sample, this clone was seen a few times. This chain connects TRBV28 to TRBJ2-2; 9 bases align to TRBD2. The CDR3 runs 14 residues. The trim removed 5 bases at V and 7 bases at J, leaving 5 bases unmatched. CDR1 is MDHEN, CDR2 SYDVKM, per germline. In DNA, the CDR3 is TGTGCCAGCAGTCGGACTAGCGCAAGCGGGGAGCTGTTTTTT. This encodes CASSRTSASGELFF.

This clone was observed a handful of times. The V call is TRBV12-3 or TRBV12-4, the J call TRBJ1-1; 10 positions agree with TRBD1. The CDR3 sequence is 14 residues long. Trimming took 8 bases from V and 2 from J; bases not matched to a gene: 5. The CDR3 reads CASVRDRGNTEAFF. In DNA, the CDR3 is TGTGCCAGCGTCCGGGACAGGGGTAACACTGAAGCTTTCTTT.

By sample share, this clone is medium-sized (0.01 to 0.1%). V gene TRBV10-1 combines with J gene TRBJ2-2; 9 bases align to TRBD1. Per germline, CDR1 WNHNN and CDR2 SYGVQD (reference sequence). The ends lost 8 bases at V and 6 bases at J; junction bases unmatched: 4. CDR3 size: 13 residues. The CDR3 region has the DNA TGCGCCAGCGGACAGGGGATGTCCGGGGAGCTGTTTTTT. Translating gives CASGQGMSGELFF.

This clone was counted a few times. The V call is TRBV7-3, the J call TRBJ2-1, with TRBD1 matching over 7 bases. V was pared by 3 bases and J by 5 bases, with 7 bases of the junction left unmatched. The CDR3 length is 15 residues. In germline, CDR1 is SGHTA, CDR2 FQGTGA. The CDR3 sequence is CASSFRQGVNNEQFF. The CDR3 DNA is TGTGCCAGCAGCTTCCGGCAGGGGGTAAACAATGAGCAGTTCTTC.

This clone was observed a few times. DNA of the CDR3: TGTGCCAGCAGCTACCTGGAGGGCGAGCAGTACTTC. Its protein product is CASSYLEGEQYF. The chain couples TRBV7-8 to TRBJ2-7, with D perhaps TRBD2 (6 bases). CDR3 length: 12 residues. Germline values: CDR1 SGHVS, CDR2 FQNEAQ. The V and J ends lost 4 bases and 6 bases respectively, with 10 bases between them.

This clone was observed a few times. V is TRBV2 and J is TRBJ2-7; the match to TRBD2 covers 8 bases. This CDR3 comprises 15 residues. Germline CDR1 reads SNHLY; CDR2 reads FYNNEI. Germline trimming cut 4 bases from V and 0 bases from J; bases unmatched to any gene: 5. The chain's CDR3 is CASSGRAGVSYEQYF. In nucleotides, the CDR3 is TGTGCCAGCAGTGGTAGAGCGGGGGTCTCCTACGAGCAGTACTTC.

Details on this clone: An end of the junction differs from the germline gene, which may be a read error. CDR3 amino acids: CASTGRWREGQDTQYF. DNA for the CDR3: TGTGCCAGCACCGGACGGTGGAGGGAGGGTCAAGATACCCAGTACTTC. V gene TRBV6-7 combines with J gene TRBJ2-5, with 7 bases lining up with TRBD2. TRBV6-7 has ORF status, its function being uncertain. This CDR3 has 16 amino acids.

The chain combines TRBV14 with TRBJ1-2, with D perhaps TRBD1 (5 bases). The germline CDR1 and CDR2 sequences are SGHDN and FVKESK. The V gene lost 4 bases and the J gene lost 6 bases, with 12 bases spanning the gap. The CDR3 consists of 13 residues. The CDR3 sequence is CASSLRQTDGYTF. As DNA, the CDR3 is TGTGCCAGCAGCCTTAGACAGACCGATGGCTACACCTTC.

CDR3 sequence: CASTQESGGAYEQYF. In DNA form, the CDR3 reads TGTGCCAGCACTCAAGAGTCTGGGGGCGCCTACGAGCAGTACTTC. J is TRBJ2-7 and V is TRBV6-1; D is perhaps TRBD1 (6 bases). V dropped 7 bases and J dropped 2 bases, with 18 bases sitting between them. CDR1 and CDR2 (germline): MNHNS, SASEGT. CDR3 size: 15 residues.

This clone is judged medium-sized (0.01 to 0.1%). The V gene is TRBV12-3 or TRBV12-4, the J gene TRBJ1-6; D is perhaps TRBD1 (5 bases). This CDR3 comprises 13 residues. Trimming removed 7 bases from V and 6 bases from J, with 10 bases in between. The CDR3: CASTWGRNSPLHF. CDR3 in DNA: TGTGCCAGCACTTGGGGCCGTAATTCACCCCTCCACTTT.

In this sample, this clone turned up a few times. The same CDR3 is also encoded by other DNA sequences in this sample. The rearrangement links TRBV2 to TRBJ2-7; 12 positions match TRBD2. This CDR3 is built from 17 residues. The trim removed 6 bases at V and 1 base at J, leaving 10 bases unmatched. Germline CDR1 is SNHLY and CDR2 is FYNNEI. This CDR3 is CASRPLAGGRESYEQYF. CDR3 coding DNA: TGTGCCAGCAGGCCGCTAGCGGGGGGGCGGGAATCCTACGAGCAGTACTTC.

V gene TRBV18 combines with J gene TRBJ2-6; no definite D call. The CDR3 is made up of 16 amino acids. Germline CDR1 reads KGHSH; CDR2 reads LQKENI. V lost 2 bases, J lost 1 base, and 9 bases lay in between. Written as DNA, the CDR3 is TGTGCCAGCTCACCATATTTTGCGTCTGGGGCCAACGTCCTGACTTTC. Its translation: CASSPYFASGANVLTF.

The V and J genes are TRBV7-6 and TRBJ2-7; D remains ambiguous. This CDR3 contains 14 residues. V was trimmed by 1 base and J by 6 bases, leaving 13 bases between them. Per germline, CDR1 SGHVS and CDR2 FNYEAQ. This CDR3 reads CASSLGASMGEQYF. CDR3 DNA: TGTGCCAGCAGCTTAGGGGCCAGCATGGGCGAGCAGTACTTC. Full variable domain (missing parts from reference TRBV7-6 and TRBJ2-7): GAGVSQSPRYKVTKRGQDVALRCDPISGHVSLYWYRQALGQGPEFLTYFNYEAQQDKSGLPNDRFSAERPEGSISTLTIQRTEQRDSAMYRCASSLGASMGEQYFGPGTRLTVT.

In this sample, this clone turned up a few times. The chain has TRBV6-5 and TRBJ1-6; D ambiguous. Looked up from germline, CDR1 is MNHEY and CDR2 is SVGAGI. The CDR3 loop spans 15 amino acids. V gave up 0 bases and J gave up 9 bases, with 12 bases separating them. The chain's CDR3 is CASSYSEDTPSPLHF. CDR3 nucleotides: TGTGCCAGCAGTTACTCGGAAGACACCCCTTCACCCCTCCACTTT.

J is TRBJ2-2 and V is TRBV5-1, with no clear D. This CDR3 is built from 14 residues. V was pared by 1 base and J by 2 bases, with 6 bases between. Germline CDR1 is SGHRS and CDR2 is YFSETQ. The CDR3 region is CASSLYTNTGELFF. The CDR3 DNA reads TGCGCCAGCAGCTTGTATACCAACACCGGGGAGCTGTTTTTT.

This clone appeared a few times. The chain recombines TRBV6-1 with TRBJ2-7; 11 bases are shared with TRBD2. The V gene end was trimmed by 3 bases and the J gene end by 4 bases; junction bases not matched to a gene: 8. Germline V gene sequence: CDR1 MNHNS, CDR2 SASEGT. The CDR3 is 16 residues long. The CDR3 spells CASSDPGTSGLYEQYF. In DNA form, the CDR3 reads TGTGCCAGCAGTGACCCTGGGACTAGCGGATTGTACGAGCAGTACTTC.

The chain joins TRBV28 to TRBJ2-1; 13 bases fit TRBD2. V lost 1 base to trimming and J lost 3 bases; unmatched junction nucleotides: 9. Germline CDR1 is MDHEN and CDR2 is SYDVKM. CDR3 length: 19 residues. In nucleotides, the CDR3 is TGTGCCAGCAGTTTATTTTGGACTAGCGGGAGAGGGGTCTACAATGAGCAGTTCTTC. It codes for CASSLFWTSGRGVYNEQFF.

The rearrangement uses TRBV4-1 and TRBJ1-1; weak D call: TRBD1 (5 bases). Trimming removed 4 bases from V and 3 bases from J, with 12 bases in between. Germline V lookup: CDR1 MGHRA, CDR2 YSYEKL. The CDR3 contains 14 residues. CDR3 region: CASSRGARDTEAFF. DNA for the CDR3: TGCGCCAGCAGCCGAGGGGCGCGGGACACTGAAGCTTTCTTT.

Comments on this clone: One end of the junction varies from germline; a read error may be responsible. The chain combines TRBV7-3 with TRBJ2-1; a weak D match, TRBD1 (6 bases). The CDR3 sequence is 15 residues long. Germline V lookup: CDR1 SGHTA, CDR2 FQGTGA. The CDR3 protein is CVSSFGGIGTNEQFF. CDR3 sequence (DNA): TGTGTCAGCAGCTTCGGTGGGATAGGGACAAATGAGCAGTTCTTC.

Judged by abundance, this clone is medium-sized. The V and J genes are TRBV7-2 and TRBJ1-2; D not certain. The CDR3 runs to 14 residues. The V gene's germline CDR1 is SGHTA and CDR2 FQGNSA. Trimming removed 1 base from V and 1 base from J, with 7 bases in between. The CDR3 nucleotides are TGTGCCAGCAGCTTAGACAGCCTTAACTATGGCTACACCTTC. Translated, it gives CASSLDSLNYGYTF. The entire variable domain, with the rest obtained from reference TRBV7-2 and TRBJ1-2, is as follows: GAGVSQSPSNKVTEKGKDVELRCDPISGHTALYWYRQSLGQGLEFLIYFQGNSAPDKSGLPSDRFSAERTGGSVSTLTIQRTQQEDSAVYLCASSLDSLNYGYTFGSGTRLTVV.

The sample holds a few counts of this clone. V and J are TRBV12-3 or TRBV12-4 and TRBJ1-2; no reliable D call. Between the trimmed V and J ends, which lost 6 bases and 8 bases, there was a span of 16 bases. The CDR3 runs 13 residues. The CDR3, as DNA: TGTGCCAGCAGCCGCCCACAGACCGGGGGCTACACCTTC. Translated, it gives CASSRPQTGGYTF.

The chain joins TRBV27 to TRBJ2-7; TRBD1 aligns across 7 bases. CDR3 length equals 15 residues. V was clipped by 5 bases and J by 3 bases; unmatched bases: 10. CDR1 and CDR2 from the germline V gene are MNHEY and SMNVEV (reference sequence). CDR3 residues: CASSTAGTALYEQYF. CDR3 bases: TGTGCCAGCAGTACTGCCGGGACAGCCCTCTACGAGCAGTACTTC.

The J gene is TRBJ1-1, the V gene TRBV25-1, with D unresolved. Germline loops: CDR1 MGHDK, CDR2 SYGVNS. Deletions cut 0 bases from V and 0 bases from J, with 14 bases between. The CDR3 consists of 17 residues. CDR3 nucleotides: TGTGCCAGCAGTGAATACGCCAAGGGTCCCTTGAACACTGAAGCTTTCTTT. Amino acids: CASSEYAKGPLNTEAFF.

The chain couples TRBV4-1 to TRBJ2-2; D not certain. Looked up from germline, CDR1 is MGHRA and CDR2 is YSYEKL. The CDR3 consists of 15 residues. V lost 1 base and J lost 2, with 8 bases in between. This chain's CDR3 is CASSQVRPNTGELFF. CDR3 in DNA: TGCGCCAGCAGCCAAGTCAGACCCAACACCGGGGAGCTGTTTTTT.

The chain carries TRBV30 and TRBJ2-7; D is uncertain. The V gene's germline CDR1 is GTSNPN and CDR2 SVGIG (reference sequence). Trimming removed 1 base at V and 0 bases at J, with 7 bases between. The CDR3 is 13 residues long. The CDR3 reads CAWSGQLSYEQYF. Here the CDR3 DNA reads TGTGCCTGGAGTGGGCAACTCTCCTACGAGCAGTACTTC.

This sequence joins TRBV11-2 and TRBJ2-7; 7 nucleotides align to TRBD1. Germline CDR1 is SGHAT and CDR2 is FQNNGV. The CDR3 sequence is 16 residues long. Trimming took 5 bases from V and 6 from J; bases not matched to a gene: 16. The CDR3 DNA sequence: TGTGCCAGCAGCCCGCGGACAGGTTGGAGCCTCTTCGAGCAGTACTTC. Residues: CASSPRTGWSLFEQYF.